The rows below give T cell receptor beta chains drawn from one sample of a study of long-term antiretroviral therapy in people with HIV. Clones were sequenced by immunoSEQ multiplex PCR, and TCRdb holds only the in-frame ones, with some missing. The table includes tens of thousands of clones, 76% detected once. The input for sequencing was unsorted PBMCs, taken 1.1 years before starting antiretroviral therapy. These receptors came from a woman in her forties with HIV. The CDR3 runs from the conserved cysteine through the conserved F or W. Fields, in order: J gene, V gene, clone size, D gene, CDR3 protein, CDR3 DNA. The D gene is left open where the match is weak. Clone size appears in some rows only: once, few, many, or a class for an expanded clone.

TRBJ1-3	TRBV7-2	-	-	CASSLNAGSSGNTIYF	TGTGCCAGCAGCTTAAATGCAGGGAGCTCTGGAAACACCATATATTTT
TRBJ2-6	TRBV28	-	-	CASSESGPGTGANVLTF	TGTGCCAGCAGTGAATCGGGGCCAGGGACTGGGGCCAACGTCCTGACTTTC
TRBJ2-7	TRBV27	-	TRBD1	CASSTDRGVYEQYF	TGTGCCAGCAGTACCGACAGGGGAGTCTACGAGCAGTACTTC
TRBJ2-5	TRBV5-1	-	-	CASSRGTRQETQYF	TGCGCCAGCAGTCGCGGGACTCGCCAAGAGACCCAGTACTTC
TRBJ1-1	TRBV7-2	-	-	CASSLALGDGNTEAFF	TGTGCCAGCAGCTTAGCGTTAGGGGATGGTAACACTGAAGCTTTCTTT
TRBJ2-7	TRBV7-6	-	-	CASSPSGGVEQYF	TGTGCCAGCAGCCCATCAGGGGGGGTCGAGCAGTACTTC
TRBJ1-2	TRBV19	-	-	CASTRSSLNYGYTF	TGTGCCAGTACTCGGTCGAGTCTTAACTATGGCTACACCTTC
TRBJ1-3	TRBV30	-	-	CAWSLPPGSGNTIYF	TGTGCCTGGAGTTTGCCCCCTGGATCCGGAAACACCATATATTTT
TRBJ1-2	TRBV30	once	TRBD1	CAWDQGARGYTF	TGTGCCTGGGATCAGGGGGCGCGGGGCTACACCTTC
TRBJ1-4	TRBV7-9	-	TRBD1	CASSLPGTDPFF	TGTGCCAGCAGCTTGCCCGGGACAGATCCCTTTTTT
TRBJ2-5	TRBV6-5	-	TRBD1	CASSRGGGTENF	TGTGCCAGCAGCCGCGGCGGTGGGACAGAGAACTTC
TRBJ2-7	TRBV30	-	TRBD2	CAWSGGGSFYEQYF	TGTGCCTGGAGTGGGGGAGGGAGCTTCTACGAGCAGTACTTC
TRBJ1-5	TRBV6-1	-	-	CASSPLTGGNQPQHF	TGTGCCAGCAGTCCCCTGACGGGGGGTAATCAGCCCCAGCATTTT
TRBJ2-1	TRBV10-3	-	TRBD2	CATTSGAGGNEQFF	TGTGCCACGACGAGTGGAGCGGGGGGCAATGAGCAGTTCTTC
TRBJ2-3	TRBV2	-	TRBD1	CASSGQGQAISSTDTQYF	TGTGCCAGCAGCGGACAAGGACAGGCGATTTCTAGCACAGATACGCAGTATTTT
TRBJ2-3	TRBV30	once	TRBD2	CAWSLAGPSTDTQYF	TGTGCCTGGAGTCTAGCGGGACCTAGCACAGATACGCAGTATTTT
TRBJ1-1	TRBV5-6	-	TRBD1	CASTRLKDRGTEAFF	TGTGCCAGCACACGGTTGAAGGACAGGGGGACTGAAGCTTTCTTT
TRBJ1-1	TRBV5-1	-	TRBD1	CASSQDRGETEAFF	TGCGCCAGCAGCCAAGACAGGGGCGAAACTGAAGCTTTCTTT
TRBJ1-1	TRBV7-9	once	-	CASSLEEGLNTEAFF	TGTGCCAGCAGCTTAGAAGAGGGCCTGAACACTGAAGCTTTCTTT
TRBJ2-1	TRBV4-3	-	TRBD2	CASPGTSGGAGSNEQFF	TGCGCCAGCCCCGGGACTAGCGGGGGGGCAGGGAGCAATGAGCAGTTCTTC
TRBJ2-1	TRBV9	few	TRBD2	CASSLGASGYNEQFF	TGTGCCAGCAGCCTAGGGGCTAGCGGCTACAATGAGCAGTTCTTC
TRBJ1-1	TRBV5-6	-	-	CASSLWADRVLFNTEAFF	TGTGCCAGCAGCTTGTGGGCAGATAGAGTTCTTTTTAACACTGAAGCTTTCTTT
TRBJ1-5	TRBV6-1	-	-	CASSEGSSYQPQHF	TGTGCCAGCAGTGAAGGCAGTTCTTATCAGCCCCAGCATTTT
TRBJ2-1	TRBV2	-	TRBD2	CASSGQRGREQFF	TGTGCCAGCAGTGGGCAGCGGGGACGGGAGCAGTTCTTC
TRBJ1-2	TRBV7-9	-	-	CASSYEGGYTF	TGTGCCAGCAGCTACGAGGGAGGCTACACCTTC
TRBJ2-7	TRBV7-6	-	TRBD1	CASSLAGAGGYEQYF	TGTGCCAGCAGCTTAGCGGGGGCAGGGGGTTACGAGCAGTACTTC
TRBJ1-3	TRBV11-3	-	-	CASSFSYSGNTIYF	TGTGCCAGCAGCTTCTCTTACTCTGGAAACACCATATATTTT
TRBJ2-3	TRBV7-9	once	-	CASSYRVMIDTQYF	TGTGCCAGCAGCTACAGGGTCATGATCGATACGCAGTATTTT
TRBJ1-2	TRBV30	-	-	CAWTGGRGGYTF	TGTGCCTGGACGGGGGGCCGGGGTGGCTACACCTTC
TRBJ2-1	TRBV14	-	-	CASSHEILTQEQFF	TGTGCCAGCAGCCATGAAATCTTGACGCAGGAGCAGTTCTTC
TRBJ2-7	TRBV11-2	-	-	CASSFQEAPYQQYF	TGTGCCAGCAGCTTCCAAGAAGCCCCATACCAGCAGTACTTC
TRBJ1-5	TRBV6-1	-	TRBD1	CASSTGEGNQPQHF	TGTGCCAGCAGTACAGGGGAAGGCAATCAGCCCCAGCATTTT